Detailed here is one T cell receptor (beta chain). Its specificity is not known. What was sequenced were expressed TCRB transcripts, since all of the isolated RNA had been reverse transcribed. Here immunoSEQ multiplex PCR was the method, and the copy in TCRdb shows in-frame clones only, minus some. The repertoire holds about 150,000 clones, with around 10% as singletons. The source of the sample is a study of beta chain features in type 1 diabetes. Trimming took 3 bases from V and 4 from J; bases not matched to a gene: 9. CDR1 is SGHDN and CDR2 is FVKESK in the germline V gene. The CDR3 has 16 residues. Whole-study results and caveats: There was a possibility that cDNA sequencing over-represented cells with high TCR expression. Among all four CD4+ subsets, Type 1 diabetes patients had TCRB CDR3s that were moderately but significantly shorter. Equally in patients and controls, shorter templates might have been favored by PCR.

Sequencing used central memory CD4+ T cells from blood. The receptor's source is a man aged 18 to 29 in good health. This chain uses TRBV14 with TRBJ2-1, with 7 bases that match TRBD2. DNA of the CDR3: TGTGCCAGCAGCCACGGGAAGGGGCGGGGGTACAATGAGCAGTTCTTC. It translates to CASSHGKGRGYNEQFF. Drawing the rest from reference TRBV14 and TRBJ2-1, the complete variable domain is EAGVTQFPSHSVIEKGQTVTLRCDPISGHDNLYWYRRVMGKEIKFLLHFVKESKQDESGMPNNRFLAERTGGTYSTLKVQPAELEDSGVYFCASSHGKGRGYNEQFFGPGTRLTVL.